A single sample is the source of the 32 T cell receptor beta chains below, sequenced in a study of T cells in Graves' hyperthyroidism and ophthalmopathy. TCR beta CDR3 region amplification was performed from RNA transcripts. The HTBI primer set served for first-round RT-PCR of the TCR CDR3. Using its own MiXCR run on the multiplex PCR reads, TCRdb lists one record per CDR3 protein. The sample consists of more than 300,000 distinct CDR3 sequences, around 14% of them appearing once. Material for sequencing was blood. The receptors here all came from a woman aged 60-70 years with Graves' hyperthyroidism.

The sample holds many counts of this clonotype. The rearrangement links TRBV12-3 or TRBV12-4 to TRBJ2-3; 9 bases are a match to TRBD1. V lost 6 bases, J lost 4 bases, and 8 bases stayed unmatched. The CDR3 length is 15 residues. The CDR3 loop is CASSRDRVFADTQYF. Written as DNA, the CDR3 is TGTGCCAGCAGCCGGGACAGGGTTTTTGCAGATACGCAGTATTTT.

This clonotype has ten or more counts. The rearrangement links TRBV18 to TRBJ1-4, with a weak D call TRBD1 (6 bases). Germline V lookup: CDR1 KGHSH, CDR2 LQKENI. Trimming shortened V by 4 bases and J by 7 bases, and 16 bases separated the two germline ends. The CDR3 runs to 15 residues. Here the CDR3 reads CASSLGGGPIEKLFF. CDR3 bases: TGTGCCAGCTCACTCGGTGGGGGCCCGATTGAAAAACTGTTTTTT.

This clonotype was seen at least ten times. This sequence joins TRBV30 and TRBJ2-7, with TRBD1 matching over 9 bases. CDR1 is GTSNPN, CDR2 SVGIG, per germline (reference sequence). The CDR3 extends over 14 amino acids. Trimming took 5 bases from V and 2 from J; bases not matched to a gene: 7. The DNA for the CDR3 is TGTGCCTGGCGCCGGACAGGGGAGGCCTACGAGCAGTACTTC. It is translated as CAWRRTGEAYEQYF.

The chain recombines TRBV4-1 with TRBJ1-2; a possible D gene is TRBD1 (6 bases). Germline CDR1 MGHRA, CDR2 YSYEKL. The CDR3 extends over 18 amino acids. V lost 1 base and J lost 0, with 18 bases in between. The CDR3: CASSQGLNSRGTNYGYTF. The CDR3, as DNA: TGCGCCAGCAGCCAAGGGCTTAATAGCAGGGGAACTAACTATGGCTACACCTTC.

In its sample, this clonotype was seen many times. DNA of the CDR3: TGTGCCAGCAGTCCCCTCTTCCGGGACAGGGGGTTTGGCTACACCTTC. Encoded protein: CASSPLFRDRGFGYTF. This chain links TRBV28 with TRBJ1-2, with TRBD1 identical over 11 bases. Unmatched junction bases numbered 12, after V lost 5 bases and J lost 7 bases. This CDR3 is built from 16 residues. CDR1 is MDHEN, CDR2 SYDVKM, per germline.

In this sample, this clonotype turned up many times. The chain has TRBV27 and TRBJ1-6, with D uncertain. Trimming removed 6 bases from V and 8 bases from J, with 8 bases in between. CDR1 and CDR2 from the germline V gene are MNHEY and SMNVEV (reference sequence). The CDR3 spans 12 residues. Here the CDR3 reads CASSTGDSPLHF. The CDR3, as DNA: TGTGCCAGCAGCACCGGAGATTCACCCCTCCACTTT.

The chain recombines TRBV5-4 with TRBJ2-7; D possibly matches TRBD1 or TRBD2 (5 bases each). Germline CDR1 is SGHNT and CDR2 is YYREEE (reference sequence). Trimming left V 4 bases short and J 6 bases short, with 11 bases between. The CDR3 runs to 12 residues. In nucleotides, the CDR3 is TGTGCCAGCAGCCCCGGGACCCTCGAGCAGTACTTC. Protein: CASSPGTLEQYF.

There are many counts of this clonotype. The rearrangement uses TRBV28 and TRBJ2-2; 7 positions match TRBD1. The germline gives CDR1 MDHEN, CDR2 SYDVKM. V was pared by 6 bases and J by 2 bases, with 6 bases of the junction left unmatched. The CDR3 is 15 amino acids. The CDR3 spells CASSPWDRNTGELFF. The DNA of the CDR3 is TGTGCCAGCAGCCCCTGGGACAGAAACACCGGGGAGCTGTTTTTT.

This clonotype was detected ten times or more. The rearrangement links TRBV6-2 or TRBV6-3 to TRBJ2-1, with D uncertain. The germline V and J ends were trimmed by 2 bases and 7 bases, with 15 bases remaining between them. The CDR3 totals 15 residues. CDR1 is MNHEY and CDR2 is SVGEGT in the germline V gene. In DNA form, the CDR3 reads TGTGCCAGCAGTTACCTTGCCCCCGAAGGGAATGAGCAGTTCTTC. Protein: CASSYLAPEGNEQFF.

This clonotype came up a few times. V usage is TRBV5-4 and J usage is TRBJ2-5; 9 nucleotides match TRBD2. After removal of 2 bases from V and 4 bases from J, the junction contained 18 bases not matched to a gene. The CDR3 covers 19 residues. Germline assignment: CDR1 SGHNT and CDR2 YYREEE (reference sequence). The CDR3 here is CASSLDIRVGGRASETQYF. The CDR3 nucleotides read TGTGCCAGCAGCTTAGATATTCGTGTGGGCGGGAGGGCGTCAGAGACCCAGTACTTC.

This clonotype was observed many times. The chain has TRBV20-1 and TRBJ2-1, with D possibly matching TRBD2 (5 bases). The CDR3 runs to 12 residues. Germline CDR1 is DFQATT and CDR2 is SNEGSKA (reference sequence). The V and J ends lost 7 bases and 1 base respectively, with 8 bases between them. CDR3 bases: TGCAGTGGGTCGGGGTCCTACAATGAGCAGTTCTTC. As protein: CSGSGSYNEQFF.

This clonotype appeared a few times. An end of the junction does not agree with germline; a read error may underlie this. V and J are TRBV6-1 and TRBJ1-2; 7 bases are shared with TRBD1. The CDR3 is 15 residues long. Germline assignment: CDR1 MNHNS and CDR2 SASEGT. The CDR3 DNA follows: TGTGCCTGCAGTGCCCCTGACAGGGCCGGCTATGGCTACACCTTC. This gives the protein CACSAPDRAGYGYTF.

This clonotype was seen repeatedly, ten times or more. V gene TRBV27 combines with J gene TRBJ1-5; no clear D gene. This CDR3 spans 15 amino acids. V dropped 5 bases and J dropped 2 bases, with 13 bases sitting between them. The V gene's germline CDR1 is MNHEY and CDR2 SMNVEV (reference sequence). CDR3 residues: CASSKGRWGNQPQHF. The CDR3 DNA follows: TGTGCCAGCAGTAAGGGTCGGTGGGGCAATCAGCCCCAGCATTTT.

This clonotype has more than one count but fewer than ten. This chain's CDR3 is CASSIGGGWKTEAFF. For the CDR3, the DNA is TGTGCCAGTAGTATAGGCGGGGGGTGGAAAACTGAAGCTTTCTTT. This rearrangement joins TRBV19 to TRBJ1-1; TRBD1 might be the D (5 bases). CDR3 length: 15 residues. Germline loops: CDR1 LNHDA, CDR2 SQIVND (reference sequence). Trimming left V 1 base short and J 5 bases short, with 14 bases between.

The sample holds a few counts of this clonotype. The V gene is TRBV19, the J gene TRBJ2-1, with 7 bases identical to TRBD2. CDR3 length: 12 residues. Trimming took 4 bases from V and 10 from J; bases not matched to a gene: 4. CDR1 and CDR2 (germline): LNHDA, SQIVND (reference sequence). CDR3 region: CASSRGGWEQFF. The CDR3 DNA reads as TGTGCCAGTAGTAGGGGGGGATGGGAGCAGTTCTTC.

This clonotype was observed many times. CDR3 amino acids: CASSARRTTGYNEQFF. The DNA for the CDR3 is TGTGCCAGCAGCGCTCGGAGAACAACAGGGTACAATGAGCAGTTCTTC. The J gene is TRBJ2-1, the V gene TRBV3-1; possibly TRBD1 for D (6 bases). V gave up 5 bases and J gave up 4 bases, with 18 bases separating them. The CDR3 is 16 amino acids. The germline V gene has CDR1 LGHDT and CDR2 YNNKEL (reference sequence).

The sample holds many counts of this clonotype. The chain recombines TRBV27 with TRBJ2-7, with 8 nucleotides matching TRBD1. The CDR3 has 13 amino acids. The germline gives CDR1 MNHEY, CDR2 SMNVEV (reference sequence). Trimming removed 2 bases from V and 7 bases from J; junction bases left unmatched: 4. This CDR3 is CASSLARGLEQYF. In DNA, the CDR3 is TGTGCCAGCAGTTTAGCCAGGGGGCTTGAGCAGTACTTC.

This clonotype was counted many times. The rearrangement links TRBV20-1 to TRBJ2-7; TRBD1 matches 8 bases. CDR3 length: 14 residues. From germline, CDR1 is DFQATT and CDR2 SNEGSKA (reference sequence). The V gene end was trimmed by 1 base and the J gene end by 2 bases; junction bases not matched to a gene: 4. CDR3 protein: CSARGQGAAYEQYF. Here the CDR3 DNA reads TGCAGTGCTAGAGGGCAGGGGGCGGCCTACGAGCAGTACTTC.

Only a few counts were recorded for this clonotype. This sequence joins TRBV5-1 and TRBJ1-4; D is unclear. Trimming took 4 bases from V and 7 from J, leaving 11 bases between them. Germline values: CDR1 SGHRS, CDR2 YFSETQ. CDR3 length equals 13 residues. For the CDR3, the DNA is TGCGCCAGCAGCAGAACCTGGGGTGAAAAACTGTTTTTT. Translated: CASSRTWGEKLFF.

This clonotype appeared many times. The gene calls are TRBV9 and TRBJ2-3; no clear D. Germline V gene lookup returns CDR1 SGDLS and CDR2 YYNGEE. The CDR3 sequence is 17 residues long. Trimming pared 3 bases from V and 2 bases from J, leaving 19 bases between. The CDR3 here is CASSATLVRLNTDTQYF. The CDR3 nucleotides are TGTGCCAGCAGCGCAACCTTAGTGCGGCTTAACACAGATACGCAGTATTTT.

In this sample, this clonotype turned up many times. This chain joins TRBV6-1 and TRBJ1-2, with D maybe TRBD1 (6 bases). Trimming pared 5 bases from V and 5 bases from J, leaving 15 bases between. CDR1 and CDR2 (germline): MNHNS, SASEGT. This CDR3 comprises 14 residues. CDR3 sequence (DNA): TGTGCCAGCAGTTTTGGAGGGGGAGGTTATGGCTACACCTTC. It yields the protein CASSFGGGGYGYTF.

There are many counts of this clonotype. The chain has TRBV5-5 and TRBJ1-1; D is possibly TRBD1 (6 bases). The CDR3 runs 14 residues. The ends were cut back, 1 base at V and 2 bases at J, with 9 bases in the middle. CDR1 and CDR2 from the germline V gene are SGHKS and YYEKEE (reference sequence). CDR3 bases: TGTGCCAGCAGCTTGCGGGGGGCTAACACTGAAGCTTTCTTT. As protein: CASSLRGANTEAFF.

This clonotype was observed many times. The CDR3 nucleotides are TGTGCCAGCTCATCGGGAGTGAACACTGAAGCTTTCTTT. The encoded protein is CASSSGVNTEAFF. The genes are TRBV18 and TRBJ1-1, with no clear D. The V and J ends lost 5 bases and 0 bases respectively, with 7 bases between them. The length of the CDR3 is 13 residues. The germline V gene has CDR1 KGHSH and CDR2 LQKENI. Full variable domain (outside the CDR3, taken from reference TRBV18 and TRBJ1-1): NAGVMQNPRHLVRRRGQEARLRCSPMKGHSHVYWYRQLPEEGLKFMVYLQKENIIDESGMPKERFSAEFPKEGPSILRIQQVVRGDSAAYFCASSSGVNTEAFFGQGTRLTVV.

This clonotype was counted at least ten times. One end of the junction fails to match germline, which may point to a read error. The rearrangement links TRBV6-1 to TRBJ1-2; D is unresolved. From germline, CDR1 is MNHNS and CDR2 SASEGT. This CDR3 has 12 residues. The CDR3 bases are TGTGCCAGCAGGGAAGCGGTTAATGGCTACACCTTC. Its translation is CASREAVNGYTF.

This clonotype was observed a handful of times. The rearrangement uses TRBV4-1 and TRBJ2-2; D perhaps matches TRBD1 (5 bases). Looked up from germline, CDR1 is MGHRA and CDR2 is YSYEKL. This CDR3 spans 18 amino acids. The V and J ends lost 4 bases and 4 bases respectively, with 22 bases between them. CDR3 sequence reads: CASSPWGSAPRSTGELFF. The CDR3 nucleotides read TGCGCCAGCAGCCCCTGGGGCTCGGCACCCCGCTCCACCGGGGAGCTGTTTTTT.

This clonotype was seen more than once but under ten times. V and J are TRBV7-3 and TRBJ2-3; TRBD2 aligns across 7 bases. The junction had 0 bases not matched to a gene; V was cut back by 3 bases and J by 0 bases. This CDR3 contains 14 residues. Germline lookup yields CDR1 SGHTA and CDR2 FQGTGA. Here the CDR3 reads CASSLRESTDTQYF. The CDR3 bases are TGTGCCAGCAGCTTGCGGGAGAGCACAGATACGCAGTATTTT.

This clonotype was counted at least ten times. This rearrangement joins TRBV11-3 to TRBJ2-5, with a possible D match to TRBD2 (5 bases). The CDR3 has 15 residues. V was shortened by 4 bases and J by 3 bases, with 15 bases between the two germline ends. Germline-derived CDR1 and CDR2 are SGHNT and YENEEA. In DNA form, the CDR3 reads TGTGCCAGCAGCTCAGAGGGCCTAGCCGAAGAGACCCAGTACTTC. Its protein product is CASSSEGLAEETQYF.

This clonotype showed up just a few times. Here the CDR3 DNA reads TGTGCCATCTGCGGGGACAGGGAGAACACCGGGGAGCTGTTTTTT. Protein product: CAICGDRENTGELFF. The V and J genes are TRBV10-3 and TRBJ2-2; 9 nucleotides line up with TRBD1. With V trimmed by 8 bases and J by 1 base, 5 bases remained unmatched. The CDR3 spans 15 residues. Per the germline V gene, CDR1 is ENHRY and CDR2 is SYGVKD.

The sample holds many counts of this clonotype. The chain joins TRBV28 to TRBJ2-7, with D perhaps being TRBD1 or TRBD2 (5 bases each). Germline CDR1 and CDR2: MDHEN and SYDVKM. Trimming removed 6 bases from V and 0 bases from J, with 18 bases in between. The CDR3 has 16 residues. CDR3 loop: CASSRPAGAPSYEQYF. In DNA, the CDR3 is TGTGCCAGCAGCCGCCCCGCCGGGGCTCCCTCCTACGAGCAGTACTTC. Using reference TRBV28 and TRBJ2-7 for the parts outside the CDR3, the full variable domain is DVKVTQSSRYLVKRTGEKVFLECVQDMDHENMFWYRQDPGLGLRLIYFSYDVKMKEKGDIPEGYSVSREKKERFSLILESASTNQTSMYLCASSRPAGAPSYEQYFGPGTRLTVT.

This clonotype was seen many times. V is TRBV20-1 and J is TRBJ2-1; D is unclear. The CDR3 is made up of 16 amino acids. CDR1 is DFQATT and CDR2 is SNEGSKA in the germline V gene (reference sequence). Trimming removed 0 bases at V and 0 bases at J, with 12 bases between. This CDR3 is CSAREFYPGSYNEQFF. The CDR3 DNA reads TGCAGTGCTAGAGAGTTCTACCCTGGCTCCTACAATGAGCAGTTCTTC.

For this clonotype: Just one base apart from a much larger clone, this may be a read error. The chain carries TRBV6-5 and TRBJ1-2, with a tentative D call TRBD1 (5 bases). Per the germline V gene, CDR1 is MNHEY and CDR2 is SVGAGI. This CDR3 spans 16 amino acids. CDR3 amino acids: CASSYSAGINNHGYTF. In DNA form, the CDR3 reads TGTGCCAGCAGTTACTCGGCAGGGATTAATAACCATGGCTACACCTTC.

This clonotype was seen at least ten times. This chain joins TRBV30 and TRBJ2-7; 10 bases are shared with TRBD1. The CDR3 runs to 13 residues. Germline lookup yields CDR1 GTSNPN and CDR2 SVGIG (reference sequence). The V gene end was trimmed by 8 bases and the J gene end by 6 bases; junction bases not matched to a gene: 10. CDR3 in DNA: TGTGCCCAATCCGGGACAGGGGTTGGCGAGCAGTACTTC. Translated, it gives CAQSGTGVGEQYF. The variable domain in full, with the rest retrieved from reference TRBV30 and TRBJ2-7, is SQTIHQWPATLVQPVGSPLSLECTVEGTSNPNLYWYRQAAGRGLQLLFYSVGIGQISSEVPQNLSASRPQDRQFILSSKKLLLSDSGFYLCAQSGTGVGEQYFGPGTRLTVT.